The rows below give T cell receptor beta chains drawn from one sample of a study of blood T cell repertoires in COVID-19. Using immunoSEQ multiplex PCR, the repertoire was profiled, and TCRdb retains in-frame clones only, with some absent. The sample includes some 130,000 clones, roughly 80% of them seen just once. The sequenced sample consisted of peripheral blood. These receptor sequences come from an elderly woman with acute or convalescent COVID-19. Both conserved end residues are part of each CDR3. A D gene is named only where the DNA matches it firmly.

TRBV12-5	TRBJ2-1	.	CASGPPQGRNNEQFF	TGTGCTAGTGGCCCCCCCCAGGGCAGGAACAATGAGCAGTTCTTC
TRBV2	TRBJ1-6	TRBD1	CASSDLGQNNSPLHF	TGTGCCAGCAGTGACTTGGGACAGAATAATTCACCCCTCCACTTT
TRBV5-6	TRBJ2-7	.	CASSIDRRVTYEQYF	TGTGCCAGCAGCATCGATCGCAGGGTAACCTACGAGCAGTACTTC
TRBV5-1	TRBJ2-7	.	CASSLDTTYEQYF	TGCGCCAGCAGCTTGGACACCACCTACGAGCAGTACTTC
TRBV7-9	TRBJ2-3	TRBD2	CASSLIWGGVTDTQYF	TGTGCCAGCAGCTTAATTTGGGGGGGAGTTACAGATACGCAGTATTTT
TRBV7-2	TRBJ1-5	.	CASSPVGGGNQPQHF	TGTGCCAGCAGCCCCGTGGGGGGAGGGAATCAGCCCCAGCATTTT
TRBV2	TRBJ2-5	.	CASSVKETQYF	TGTGCCAGCAGTGTAAAAGAGACCCAGTACTTC
TRBV19	TRBJ1-5	.	CASHPRVANQPQHF	TGTGCCAGTCACCCCAGGGTTGCCAATCAGCCCCAGCATTTT
TRBV5-1	TRBJ2-5	TRBD1	CASSYGFTGAPQETQYF	TGCGCCAGCAGCTATGGTTTCACAGGGGCTCCCCAAGAGACCCAGTACTTC
TRBV6-5	TRBJ1-2	.	CASSYAGFGYTF	TGTGCCAGCAGTTATGCCGGGTTCGGCTACACCTTC
TRBV12-3/TRBV12-4	TRBJ2-5	.	CASSVGETQYF	TGTGCCAGCAGTGTCGGTGAGACCCAGTACTTC
TRBV12-3/TRBV12-4	TRBJ2-1	.	CASSLVDLAEQFF	TGTGCCAGCAGTTTAGTGGACTTGGCCGAGCAGTTCTTC
TRBV5-4	TRBJ1-1	TRBD1	CASSSGQGNTEAFF	TGTGCCAGCAGCTCGGGACAGGGGAACACTGAAGCTTTCTTT